The 8 T cell receptor beta chains below were found in one sample sequenced in a study of radiotherapy plus CTLA-4 blockade in lung cancer. Sequencing used immunoSEQ multiplex PCR; TCRdb keeps in-frame clones, though not all of them. The repertoire holds approximately 41,000 clones, with about 77% as singletons. The sample was peripheral blood, taken from a patient treated with radiotherapy plus ipilimumab. The receptors come from a human donor with non-small cell lung cancer who had stable disease on radiotherapy plus ipilimumab.

The V gene is TRBV5-1, the J gene TRBJ1-1, with TRBD1 identical over 10 bases. V shed 4 bases, J shed 11 bases, and the junction held 11 bases outside the gene matches. The CDR3 is made up of 14 amino acids. Per the germline V gene, CDR1 is SGHRS and CDR2 is YFSETQ. As DNA, the CDR3 is TGCGCCAGCAGCCCCCCGGGACAGGGGACTTTGGCTTTCTTT. Its translation: CASSPPGQGTLAFF.

V and J are TRBV15 and TRBJ2-5; D not resolved. Germline lookup yields CDR1 LNHNV and CDR2 YYDKDF (reference sequence). The V gene lost 0 bases and the J gene lost 5 bases, with 4 bases spanning the gap. The CDR3 consists of 12 residues. Here the CDR3 DNA reads TGTGCCACCAGCAGAGACGGGGAGACCCAGTACTTC. Translated: CATSRDGETQYF. Based on the CDR3 plus reference TRBV15 and TRBJ2-5, the full variable domain is DAMVIQNPRYQVTQFGKPVTLSCSQTLNHNVMYWYQQKSSQAPKLLFHYYDKDFNNEADTPDNFQSRRPNTSFCFLDIRSPGLGDTAMYLCATSRDGETQYFGPGTRLLVL.

This chain links TRBV6-6 with TRBJ1-2; the match to TRBD1 covers 9 bases. CDR1 is MNHNY and CDR2 is SVGAGI in the germline V gene (reference sequence). The CDR3 is 13 residues long. With 5 bases clipped from V and 8 bases from J, the junction kept 6 bases outside the gene matches. The chain's CDR3 is CASSAGTGHGYTF. CDR3 sequence (DNA): TGTGCCAGCAGTGCCGGGACAGGGCACGGCTACACCTTC.

The V gene is TRBV25-1, the J gene TRBJ2-7; D is undetermined. The CDR3 covers 13 residues. V was cut by 6 bases and J by 7 bases, with 16 bases left in between. Germline values: CDR1 MGHDK, CDR2 SYGVNS. The CDR3 DNA sequence: TGTGCCAGCAGACGTTCGCAGGTAGGAGAGCAGTACTTC. Its translation is CASRRSQVGEQYF.

The rearrangement uses TRBV7-2 and TRBJ2-1; the match to TRBD2 covers 7 bases. Germline loops: CDR1 SGHTA, CDR2 FQGNSA. The CDR3 totals 15 residues. The V segment lost 5 bases and the J segment 4 bases; nucleotides outside the gene matches: 8. This chain's CDR3 is CASSLIGGDYNEQFF. The CDR3 nucleotides are TGTGCCAGCAGCCTCATTGGGGGGGATTACAATGAGCAGTTCTTC. Full variable domain (remainder filled in from reference TRBV7-2 and TRBJ2-1): GAGVSQSPSNKVTEKGKDVELRCDPISGHTALYWYRQSLGQGLEFLIYFQGNSAPDKSGLPSDRFSAERTGGSVSTLTIQRTQQEDSAVYLCASSLIGGDYNEQFFGPGTRLTVL.

In DNA, the CDR3 is TGTGCCTGGGACGTACAGGGGTCGGAAGGCTACACCTTC. Encoded protein: CAWDVQGSEGYTF. V and J are TRBV30 and TRBJ1-2, with 7 nucleotides matching TRBD1. Germline V gene lookup returns CDR1 GTSNPN and CDR2 SVGIG (reference sequence). V lost 5 bases and J lost 8; bases outside the gene matches: 11. CDR3 length equals 13 residues.

The rearrangement links TRBV15 to TRBJ1-2; 8 bases match TRBD1. The V and J ends lost 1 base and 6 bases, in that order; junction bases with no gene match: 4. The germline gives CDR1 LNHNV, CDR2 YYDKDF (reference sequence). This CDR3 spans 14 amino acids. As DNA, the CDR3 is TGTGCCACCAGCAGAGTCGCAGGGGGCGATGGCTACACCTTC. Its translation: CATSRVAGGDGYTF.

A remark on this clone: Likely a read error: the CDR3 ends without its conserved phenylalanine or tryptophan. J is TRBJ1-1 and V is TRBV6-5, with D possibly TRBD1 on 6 matching bases. V lost 5 bases and J lost 2, with 15 bases in between. Germline CDR1 is MNHEY and CDR2 is SVGAGI. This CDR3 is 15 amino acids long. The CDR3 nucleotides read TGTGCCAGCAGTCTCAACAGGGAAGGCAACACTGAAGCTTTCCTT. Its translation is CASSLNREGNTEAFL.